This T cell receptor (beta chain) came from a study of circulating and synovial CD4+ cells in juvenile arthritis. V lost 3 bases, J lost 2 bases, and 3 bases stayed unmatched. The CDR3 contains 15 residues. The germline V gene encodes CDR1 MDHEN and CDR2 SYDVKM. Only in-frame clones appear in the TCRdb table, and some are missing; sequencing was by immunoSEQ multiplex PCR. The repertoire has about 33,000 clones, over 90% of them found once; the top ten carry 0.15% to 0.2%. The source is a human donor with juvenile idiopathic arthritis. Sequencing was performed on CD4+ T cells from blood. The chain employs TRBV28 and TRBJ2-7, with 11 bases matching TRBD2. In DNA form, the CDR3 reads TGTGCCAGCAGTTTCCTTAGCGGGAGGGCCTACGAGCAGTACTTC. Translated: CASSFLSGRAYEQYF.